The T cell receptor (beta chain) under discussion was sequenced for a study of cytomegalovirus exposure and HLA in healthy donors. For the study at large: Later analysis reported that the 110 or so validation repertoires shared the platform of the approximately 670 first-cohort repertoires. Study results and limitations: Both high specificity and high sensitivity reportedly marked the classifier's diagnosis of cytomegalovirus status.

Concerning this clone: What it binds is not known.

Only in-frame clones appear in the TCRdb table, and some are missing; sequencing was by immunoSEQ multiplex PCR. The top ten hold about 1.1% of the sample, which has roughly 90,000 clones, under 95% seen once. The V gene end was trimmed by 2 bases and the J gene end by 4 bases; junction bases not matched to a gene: 16. Looked up from germline, CDR1 is MNHEY and CDR2 is SMNVEV (reference sequence). CDR3 length: 18 residues. Sequenced input: PBMCs. The J gene is TRBJ1-2, the V gene TRBV27; 7 bases are a match to TRBD1. The sequence came from a woman in her twenties or thirties in good health and CMV-seropositive. CDR3: CASSLIGAPSRTGYGYTF. The DNA for the CDR3 is TGTGCCAGCAGTTTAATTGGGGCCCCCAGCCGGACAGGCTATGGCTACACCTTC.